Following are 26 T cell receptor beta chains from one sample sequenced in a study of glioma-infiltrating T cells (dated by TCRdb to the mid-2010s). Sequencing instrument: Illumina MiSeq. The iRepertoire nested amplicon-rescue multiplex PCR (arm-PCR) platform was used to amplify TCR alpha and beta CDR3 regions from RNA. TCRdb trimmed the raw reads at Q25, called clones with MiXCR and kept productive beta chains. Every distinct CDR3 protein forms one entry, paired with its most common genes and DNA. A total of some 40,000 distinct CDR3 sequences appear in this sample, about 22% of them only once. Roughly 6.8% of the sample is held by the ten biggest clonotypes. Sequencing was carried out using glioma tissue, nonneoplastic brain tissue, or PBMCs (not recorded which). These receptors originate from a human donor with low-grade glioma or glioblastoma, undergoing nonglioma brain surgery, or in good health (not recorded which).

There are many counts of this clonotype. The rearrangement joins TRBV2 to TRBJ1-6; D unclear. The CDR3 totals 12 residues. Deletions cut 7 bases from V and 10 bases from J, with 11 bases between. The germline V gene has CDR1 SNHLY and CDR2 FYNNEI. CDR3 loop: CASTGGLSPLHF. In DNA form, the CDR3 reads TGTGCCAGCACCGGTGGATTATCACCCCTCCACTTT.

Comment on this clonotype: Since a much larger clone is just one base distant, this may be a read error. This chain joins TRBV4-1 and TRBJ2-1, with D tentatively TRBD2 (6 bases). CDR3 length: 15 amino acids. CDR1 is MGHRA, CDR2 YSYEKL, per germline. The CDR3 DNA is TGCGCCAGCAGCCAAGGGGACTCCTCCTACAATGAGCAGCTCTTC. Translating gives CASSQGDSSYNEQLF.

Concerning this clonotype itself: It may be a read error: a sequence one base away is much more abundant. This is likely a read error, given that the CDR3 carries no conserved phenylalanine or tryptophan at its end. The rearrangement uses TRBV12-3 or TRBV12-4 and TRBJ1-1, with a tentative D call TRBD1 (5 bases). CDR3 length: 15 amino acids. The germline V and J ends were trimmed by 6 bases and 5 bases, with 19 bases remaining between them. In nucleotides, the CDR3 is TGTGCCAGCAGACCTGTGGAGGGGCGTCGAACTGAAGCTTTCCTT. It is translated as CASRPVEGRRTEAFL.

Many counts were recorded for this clonotype. V usage is TRBV6-6 and J usage is TRBJ1-5; TRBD1 agrees at 8 bases. The CDR3 consists of 15 residues. Trimming removed 0 bases from V and 7 bases from J; junction bases left unmatched: 5. CDR1 is MNHNY, CDR2 SVGAGI, per germline (reference sequence). CDR3 nucleotide sequence: TGTGCCAGCAGTTACTCTGGGACAGGTGTCCAGCCCCAGCATTTT. Its translation is CASSYSGTGVQPQHF.

This clonotype was found a few times. DNA of the CDR3: TGTGCCAGCAGCTTCCTACTAGCGGCGAATGAGCAGTTCTTC. This encodes CASSFLLAANEQFF. The chain recombines TRBV5-6 with TRBJ2-1; 8 nucleotides match TRBD2. This CDR3 has 14 residues. V was clipped by 2 bases and J by 7 bases; unmatched bases: 5. The germline V gene has CDR1 SGHDT and CDR2 YYEEEE.

This clonotype appeared many times. This chain links TRBV20-1 with TRBJ2-1; 9 bases align to TRBD1. The V gene's germline CDR1 is DFQATT and CDR2 SNEGSKA (reference sequence). CDR3 length: 15 amino acids. With 5 bases clipped from V and 6 bases from J, the junction kept 11 bases outside the gene matches. The CDR3 DNA reads TGCAGTGCTGGACGCGGGACAGGGATGGCCAATGAGCAGTTCTTC. This sequence encodes CSAGRGTGMANEQFF.

At least ten counts were recorded for this clonotype. The chain joins TRBV20-1 to TRBJ1-4; D is undetermined. Germline values: CDR1 DFQATT, CDR2 SNEGSKA (reference sequence). CDR3 length: 12 residues. The ends were cut back, 5 bases at V and 8 bases at J, with 12 bases in the middle. The CDR3 loop reads CSAQYSPEKLFF. The CDR3, as DNA: TGCAGTGCTCAATACAGCCCAGAAAAACTGTTTTTT.

The rearrangement links TRBV29-1 to TRBJ2-2, with D unresolved. Per the germline V gene, CDR1 is SQVTM and CDR2 is ANQGSEA. Trimming took 1 base from V and 5 from J, leaving 8 bases between them. The CDR3 extends over 13 amino acids. CDR3 protein: CSVEVAATGELFF. CDR3 DNA sequence: TGCAGCGTTGAAGTTGCGGCTACCGGGGAGCTGTTTTTT.

This chain joins TRBV29-1 and TRBJ1-3; possibly TRBD1 for D (5 bases). This CDR3 comprises 14 residues. CDR1 is SQVTM and CDR2 is ANQGSEA in the germline V gene. V lost 4 bases, J lost 7 bases, and 17 bases lay in between. CDR3 sequence (DNA): TGCAGCGTTGTTTGGCCGACGGAGGGGAACACCATATATTTT. Translation gives CSVVWPTEGNTIYF.

The sample holds many counts of this clonotype. The chain uses TRBV7-9 and TRBJ2-5, with 9 bases aligning to TRBD2. The CDR3 totals 14 residues. Germline V gene lookup returns CDR1 SEHNR and CDR2 FQNEAQ (reference sequence). Unmatched junction bases numbered 5, after V lost 4 bases and J lost 5 bases. The CDR3, as DNA: TGTGCCAGCAGCTCAAGGACTAGCGCGGAGACCCAGTACTTC. This encodes CASSSRTSAETQYF.

In its sample, this clonotype was seen many times. The chain joins TRBV19 to TRBJ2-1; D gene ambiguous. Germline CDR1 is LNHDA and CDR2 is SQIVND (reference sequence). The V end was cut by 2 bases, the J end by 2 bases, with 4 bases between. This CDR3 region has 13 residues. The CDR3 region has the DNA TGTGCCAGTAGTATACCCCCCTACAATGAGCAGTTCTTC. This encodes CASSIPPYNEQFF. Full variable domain (rest looked up from reference TRBV19 and TRBJ2-1): DGGITQSPKYLFRKEGQNVTLSCEQNLNHDAMYWYRQDPGQGLRLIYYSQIVNDFQKGDIAEGYSVSREKKESFPLTVTSAQKNPTAFYLCASSIPPYNEQFFGPGTRLTVL.

This clonotype appeared many times. This rearrangement joins TRBV24-1 to TRBJ2-3; 7 positions match TRBD1. J was trimmed by 3 bases and V by 2 bases; bases with no gene match: 10. Per germline, CDR1 KGHDR and CDR2 SFDVKD. This CDR3 has 17 residues. CDR3 residues: CATSDSPGQVGTDTQYF. The CDR3 nucleotides are TGTGCCACCAGTGATTCCCCCGGACAGGTAGGGACAGATACGCAGTATTTT.

The chain combines TRBV6-2 or TRBV6-3 with TRBJ1-5, with 8 bases matching TRBD1. Germline V lookup: CDR1 MNHEY, CDR2 SVGEGT. The length of the CDR3 is 16 residues. The J segment lost 0 bases and the V segment lost 5 bases, leaving 6 bases of the junction unmatched. The CDR3 sequence is CASSTRGPYSNQPQHF. CDR3 nucleotides: TGTGCCAGCAGTACCAGGGGGCCCTATAGCAATCAGCCCCAGCATTTT.

Comment on this clonotype: Its ends do not fully match the called genes, so a read error is possible. This chain uses TRBV19 with TRBJ1-1, with D uncertain. The CDR3 contains 14 residues. CDR1 is LNHDA and CDR2 is SQIVND in the germline V gene (reference sequence). The DNA of the CDR3 is TGTGCCAGTAGTCCCAAATGGATCAACACTGAGGCTTTCTTT. It translates to CASSPKWINTEAFF. Using reference TRBV19 and TRBJ1-1 for the parts outside the CDR3, the full variable domain is DGGITQSPKYLFRKEGQNVTLSCEQNLNHDAMYWYRQDPGQGLRLIYYSQIVNDFQKGDIAEGYSVSREKKESFPLTVTSAQKNPTAFYLCASSPKWINTEAFFGQGTRLTVV.

A word on this clonotype: A read error is possible here, since a much larger clone lies one base away. The chain recombines TRBV18 with TRBJ1-4; tentatively, D is TRBD1 (6 bases). The germline gives CDR1 KGHSH, CDR2 LQKENI. The CDR3 length is 16 residues. CDR3 region: CASSPGQRSTNQKLFF. As DNA, the CDR3 is TGTGCCAGCTCACCTGGACAGAGGAGTACTAATCAAAAACTGTTTTTT. The full variable domain, completed using reference TRBV18 and TRBJ1-4, is NAGVMQNPRHLVRRRGQEARLRCSPMKGHSHVYWYRQLPEEGLKFMVYLQKENIIDESGMPKERFSAEFPKEGPSILRIQQVVRGDSAAYFCASSPGQRSTNQKLFFGSGTQLSVL.

In its sample, this clonotype was seen many times. The rearrangement joins TRBV19 to TRBJ2-5; D is unresolved. The germline V gene encodes CDR1 LNHDA and CDR2 SQIVND (reference sequence). V lost 10 bases, J lost 2 bases, and 14 bases lay in between. The CDR3 spans 13 residues. The CDR3 DNA reads as TGTGCCACTAGGGCCAGAATACAAGAGACCCAGTACTTC. It codes for CATRARIQETQYF.

This clonotype was detected a few times. The chain recombines TRBV3-1 with TRBJ2-5; D may correspond to TRBD1 or TRBD2 (6 bases each). The ends were cut back, 6 bases at V and 6 bases at J, with 14 bases in the middle. The CDR3 is 13 amino acids. The germline CDR1 and CDR2 sequences are LGHDT and YNNKEL (reference sequence). CDR3 coding DNA: TGTGCCAGCAGGCCCGCCGGGGGCAAGACCCAGTACTTC. It translates to CASRPAGGKTQYF.

This clonotype occurred many times. The chain carries TRBV4-3 and TRBJ1-3; 9 bases fit TRBD1. J gave up 2 bases and V 1 base, and 9 bases lay outside the gene matches. CDR3 size: 18 residues. Germline V CDR1 and CDR2: LGHNA, YSLEER. CDR3 DNA sequence: TGCGCCAGCAGCCAAGCCGGACAGGGGACTTACCCTGGAAACACCATATATTTT. The encoded protein is CASSQAGQGTYPGNTIYF.

At least ten counts were recorded for this clonotype. This chain links TRBV28 with TRBJ2-3; no clear D. The CDR3 contains 12 residues. V shed 6 bases and J shed 4 bases, with 8 bases lying between them. Germline V lookup: CDR1 MDHEN, CDR2 SYDVKM. In DNA form, the CDR3 reads TGTGCCAGCAGCTCTAACGCAGATACGCAGTATTTT. The encoded protein is CASSSNADTQYF.

Note on this clonotype: Just one base apart from a much larger clone, this may be a read error. The rearrangement uses TRBV5-1 and TRBJ1-1; possibly TRBD1 for D (5 bases). The germline V gene encodes CDR1 SGHRS and CDR2 YFSETQ. The V gene lost 0 bases and the J gene lost 1 base, with 10 bases spanning the gap. CDR3 length: 15 amino acids. The CDR3 region has the DNA TGCGCCAGCAGCTTGGTAGTGGGGCGGAACACTGAAGCTTTCTTT. Encoded protein: CASSLVVGRNTEAFF.

This clonotype was recorded many times. This chain uses TRBV5-1 with TRBJ2-1; D is uncertain. This CDR3 is 15 amino acids long. V was pared by 0 bases and J by 0 bases, with 7 bases between. Germline CDR1 and CDR2: SGHRS and YFSETQ. The CDR3 DNA reads TGCGCCAGCAGCTTGGGGAGAAGCTCCTACAATGAGCAGTTCTTC. Its protein product is CASSLGRSSYNEQFF.

This clonotype was seen many times. The rearrangement links TRBV19 to TRBJ1-2; D not resolved. Trimming removed 2 bases from V and 3 bases from J, with 16 bases in between. There are 16 residues in the CDR3. Germline lookup yields CDR1 LNHDA and CDR2 SQIVND (reference sequence). The CDR3 coding sequence is TGTGCCAGTAGTATATCCGGATTCTCTCAGGACTATGGCTACACCTTC. Protein sequence: CASSISGFSQDYGYTF.

Comment on this clonotype: A much more abundant neighbour one base away suggests this may be a read error. The chain employs TRBV12-3 or TRBV12-4 and TRBJ2-1; D is possibly TRBD1 or TRBD2 (5 bases each). The CDR3 sequence is 12 residues long. CDR3 nucleotides: TGTGCCAGCAGTCCATGGGGGAATGGGCAGTTCTTC. It codes for CASSPWGNGQFF.

This clonotype is classed as medium-sized (0.01 to 0.1%). The gene calls are TRBV27 and TRBJ1-1; perhaps TRBD1 as D (6 bases). Trimming cost V 4 bases and J 6 bases, with 12 bases left between them. The CDR3 is 13 residues long. Germline V lookup: CDR1 MNHEY, CDR2 SMNVEV (reference sequence). As DNA, the CDR3 is TGTGCCAGCAGTTCCCAGGGGAAGGCTGAAGCTTTCTTT. This translates into CASSSQGKAEAFF.

In its sample, this clonotype was seen many times. The chain uses TRBV20-1 and TRBJ2-5, with a weak D call TRBD1 (5 bases). This CDR3 is 15 amino acids long. Deletions cut 0 bases from V and 2 bases from J, with 13 bases between. Germline V CDR1 and CDR2: DFQATT, SNEGSKA (reference sequence). CDR3 protein: CSARDQGTEQETQYF. The CDR3 DNA sequence: TGCAGTGCTAGAGATCAGGGAACAGAACAAGAGACCCAGTACTTC.

In the case of this clonotype: This may arise from a read error, as a much more abundant clone is one base away. This sequence joins TRBV14 and TRBJ2-1, with D tentatively TRBD1 or TRBD2 (6 bases each). CDR3 length: 16 amino acids. The germline V gene encodes CDR1 SGHDN and CDR2 FVKESK. The CDR3 loop is CAGSRLGPGALNEQFF. The CDR3 bases are TGTGCCGGCAGCCGCTTAGGTCCGGGGGCGCTCAATGAGCAGTTCTTC.